The present entry profiles one TCR beta chain with its context. The sample holds many counts of this clonotype. There is no known antigen for this receptor. Base qualities were left out, and no much larger clone turns up one base away. This sample is part of a study of T cells in Graves' hyperthyroidism and ophthalmopathy (dated by TCRdb to between 2019 and 2020). For the wider study: Peripheral blood was sampled at the time of initial diagnosis, prior to any treatment. In addition, the study compared T-cell repertoires in thyroid tissue and in blood from 6 or 7 Graves' hyperthyroidism patients. To identify TCR V-J signatures that set the groups apart, the researchers used a discovery cohort of approximately 98 patients, made up of around 42 with Graves' ophthalmopathy and some 55 with stable Graves' hyperthyroidism. The paper describes TCR Vbeta CDR3 sequencing of roughly 130 peripheral blood samples, made up of approximately 40 ophthalmopathy patients, roughly 80 hyperthyroidism patients and roughly 17 progressor patients. The 75 to 100 discovery patients were divided at random into training and test sets in a 7:3 ratio. Once sampling was done, hyperthyroidism patients were given methimazole at a starting dose of 30 mg daily, whereas ophthalmopathy patients were given high-dose intravenous methylprednisolone. Prospective prediction of ophthalmopathy was tested in an independent validation cohort consisting of about 20 hyperthyroidism patients and approximately 16 patients who later progressed to ophthalmopathy. Broad study findings and their caveats: A 13 V-J signature model separated ophthalmopathy from stable hyperthyroidism, with about 90% sensitivity and about 81% specificity in cross-validation and 80%/75% in testing. During validation, the model predicted progression to ophthalmopathy a median of approximately 6.5 months ahead of onset, with approximately 71% sensitivity and under 85% specificity. Blood samples also contained most of the expanded thyroid clonotypes (frequency above 0.001), which suggests that blood repertoires may reflect thyroid immune responses. Sample size was not statistically predetermined, and investigators were not blinded to group allocation.

The junction shows trimming of 2 bases on V and 6 bases on J, plus 8 bases between the germline ends. The CDR3, from cysteine to phenylalanine, totals 13 residues. The kept DNA is CDR3 alone, 39 bases in frame from the first base. The TCR beta CDR3 regions were amplified from the RNA transcripts. The TCR CDR3 was subjected to a first round of RT-PCR using the HTBI primer set and the Qiagen OneStep RT-PCR kit. The libraries were constructed in a second round of multiplex PCR and then size-selected and purified. Libraries were sequenced paired-end with 100 bp reads on an Illumina HiSeq2000. Regarding the original processing steps: SOAPnuke was used to process the raw data, throwing out any read that contained adapters or uncalled bases, had a mean Phred below 15, or lacked an exact constant-primer or identifier match. High-quality paired reads were merged using COPE v1.2.5, and each unique nucleotide sequence was defined as a clonotype. MiTCR v1.1 was used to align clonotypes to the IMGT TRBV, TRBD and TRBJ reference segments. Analysis was restricted to V-J combinations with a frequency above 0.0001, which covered roughly 99% of repertoires. A TCS score was defined as the ratio of F50 (clonal expansion) to E x V (chaos), with BLOSUM62-based TCRdist applied between CDR3 peptides within each V-J. Welch's t-statistics and random forest reduced 450 to 600 V-J features to under 15, which were used in a naive Bayes classifier (R e1071). Clones were called with MiXCR by TCRdb after fastp trimmed the public reads at Q25, and only in-frame beta chains were retained. CDR3 protein duplicates are merged, each entry listing the most common genes and DNA. TCRdb, not the original authors, processed these V and J calls. Present in this sample are about 350,000 distinct CDR3 sequences, about a sixth of which were seen just once. The ten largest clonotypes hold around a sixth of the sample.

Ophthalmopathy patients had moderately to severely active disease, with a Clinical Activity Score of 3 or more, a NOSPECS grade of 4 or more, and a disease duration of less than 3 months. Exclusion was applied to patients with uncontrolled infections, other autoimmune diseases, pregnancy or lactation. Diagnoses were established on the basis of clinical symptoms, serum thyroxine and TRAb, thyroid ultrasound, and orbital computed tomography. PBMCs were separated from under 12 ml of fresh peripheral blood using Ficoll-Paque density gradient centrifugation. Trizol reagent was used to extract total RNA, and RNA quality was then checked on an Agilent 2100 Bioanalyzer.

Sequenced sample: blood. Recombination connected TRBV12-3 or TRBV12-4 to TRBJ1-5; the D gene is unclear. The source is a woman aged 35 to 49 with Graves' ophthalmopathy. At the DNA level, the sequence is TGTGCCAGCAGTTTACCCGGCAGTCAGCCCCAGCATTTT. Translation gives CASSLPGSQPQHF.